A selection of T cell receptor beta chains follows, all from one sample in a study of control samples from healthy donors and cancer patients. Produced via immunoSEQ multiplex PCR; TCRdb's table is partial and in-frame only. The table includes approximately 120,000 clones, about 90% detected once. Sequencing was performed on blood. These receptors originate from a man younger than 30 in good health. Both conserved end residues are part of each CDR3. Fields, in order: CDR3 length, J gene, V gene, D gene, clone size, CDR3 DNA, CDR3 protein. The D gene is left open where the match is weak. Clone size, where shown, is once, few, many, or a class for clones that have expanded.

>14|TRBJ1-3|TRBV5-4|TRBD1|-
TGTGCCAGCACCCAGGGGGCGAGTGGAAACACCATATATTTT
CASTQGASGNTIYF
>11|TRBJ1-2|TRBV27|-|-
TGTGCCAGCAGTAACGGGTATGGCTACACCTTC
CASSNGYGYTF
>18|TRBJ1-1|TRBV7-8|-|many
TGTGCCAGCAGCTTAGTACGCCTAAATTTTCAATTGAACACTGAAGCTTTCTTT
CASSLVRLNFQLNTEAFF
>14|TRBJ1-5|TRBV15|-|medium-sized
TGTGCCACCAGCCAGGGGAGGGTTGATCAGCCCCAGCATTTT
CATSQGRVDQPQHF
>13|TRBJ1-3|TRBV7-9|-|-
TGTGCCAGCAGCTTAACTCCGGGGGACACCATATATTTT
CASSLTPGDTIYF
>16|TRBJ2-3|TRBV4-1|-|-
TGCGCCAGCAGCCAAGATCCGGGCGTAAGCACAGATACGCAGTATTTT
CASSQDPGVSTDTQYF
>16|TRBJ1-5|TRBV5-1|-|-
TGCGCCAGCAGCTTGGGGTTACAGGGTGGCAATCAGCCCCAGCATTTT
CASSLGLQGGNQPQHF
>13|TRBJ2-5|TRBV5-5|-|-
TGTGCCAGCAGCTTTGGCCGAGCCGAGACCCAGTACTTC
CASSFGRAETQYF
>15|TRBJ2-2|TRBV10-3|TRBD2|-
TGTGCCATCAGTGGAGGGACTAGCCTCACCGGGGAGCTGTTTTTT
CAISGGTSLTGELFF
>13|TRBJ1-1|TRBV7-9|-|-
TGTGCCAGCAGCTCTGATATGCGCACTGAAGCTTTCTTT
CASSSDMRTEAFF
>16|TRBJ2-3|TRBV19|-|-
TGTGCCAGTAGAGGAGGGGGCGCCTCCAGCACAGATACGCAGTATTTT
CASRGGGASSTDTQYF
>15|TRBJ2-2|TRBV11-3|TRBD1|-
TGTGCCAGCAGCTTGACCAACAGGGGCGCCGGGGAGCTGTTTTTT
CASSLTNRGAGELFF
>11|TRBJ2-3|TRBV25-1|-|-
TGTGCCAGCAGTCCTTTAAATACGCAGTATTTT
CASSPLNTQYF
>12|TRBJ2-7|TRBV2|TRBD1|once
TGTGCCAGTATGGACAGGGCCTACGAGCAGTACTTC
CASMDRAYEQYF
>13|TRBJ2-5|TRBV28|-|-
TGTGCCAGCAGTTGGGGACTTAGGGAGACCCAGTACTTC
CASSWGLRETQYF
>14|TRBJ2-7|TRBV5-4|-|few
TGTGCCAGCAGCTTGGCCAGGGCTCCCCTCGAGCAGTACTTC
CASSLARAPLEQYF
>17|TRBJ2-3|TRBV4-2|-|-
TGTGCCAGCAGCCAAGATGGGCGGGGAGGGGGGACAGATACGCAGTATTTT
CASSQDGRGGGTDTQYF
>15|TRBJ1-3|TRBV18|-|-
TGTGCCAGCTCACCACAGTATGCCTCTGGAAACACCATATATTTT
CASSPQYASGNTIYF
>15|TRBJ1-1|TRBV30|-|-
TGTGCCTGGAGTTCAGATTGGGCTATGAACACTGAAGCTTTCTTT
CAWSSDWAMNTEAFF
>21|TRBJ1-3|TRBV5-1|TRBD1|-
TGCGCCAGCAGCTCCTTTCCGGGACAGGGGAGTGCAGGGGACTCTGGAAACACCATATATTTT
CASSSFPGQGSAGDSGNTIYF
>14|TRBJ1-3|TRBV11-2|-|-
TGTGCCAATTCAAGAGGGATTTCAGGAAACACCATATATTTT
CANSRGISGNTIYF
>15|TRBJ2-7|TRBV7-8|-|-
TGTGCCAGCAGCTTCGAGGGAGGCCTTATGAACGAGCAGTACTTC
CASSFEGGLMNEQYF
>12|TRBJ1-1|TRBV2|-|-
TGTGCCAGCAAGTCGACAGTCACTGAAGCTTTCTTT
CASKSTVTEAFF
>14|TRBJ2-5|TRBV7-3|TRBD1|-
TGTGCCAGCAGCACCACGGGACAGGGGGAGACCCAGTACTTC
CASSTTGQGETQYF
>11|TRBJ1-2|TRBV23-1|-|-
TGCGCCAGCAGTCAATCGAGGGGCTACACCTTC
CASSQSRGYTF
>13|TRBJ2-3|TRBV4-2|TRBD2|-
TGTGCCAGCAGCCAAGGACTAGCGGATACGCAGTATTTT
CASSQGLADTQYF
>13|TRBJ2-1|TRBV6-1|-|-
TGTGCCAGCAGTGAGACCCAGGGGACTGAGCAGTTCTTC
CASSETQGTEQFF
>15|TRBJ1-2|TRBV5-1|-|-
TGCGCCAGCAGCTTGGCGAGGGGGAAAGGCTATGGCTACACCTTC
CASSLARGKGYGYTF
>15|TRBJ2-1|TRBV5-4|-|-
TGTGCCAGCAGCTCTAATCGAGGGAGACACAATGAGCAGTTCTTC
CASSSNRGRHNEQFF
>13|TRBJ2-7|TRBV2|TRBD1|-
TGTGCCAGCAGTCGACAGGGTTCCTACGAGCAGTACTTC
CASSRQGSYEQYF
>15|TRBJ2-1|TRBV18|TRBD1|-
TGTGCCAGCTCACCGGGGGTGGGACAGGGGCATGAGCAGTTCTTC
CASSPGVGQGHEQFF
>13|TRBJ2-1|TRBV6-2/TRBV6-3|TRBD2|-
TGTGCCAGCGGCCTAGCGGACTACAATGAGCAGTTCTTC
CASGLADYNEQFF
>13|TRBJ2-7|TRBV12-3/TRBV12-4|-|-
TGTGCCAGCAGTTCTGGACAGTCCGACGAGCAGTACTTC
CASSSGQSDEQYF
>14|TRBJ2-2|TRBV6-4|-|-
TGTGCCAGCAAAGCGGAGGCGGGCACCGGGGAGCTGTTTTTT
CASKAEAGTGELFF
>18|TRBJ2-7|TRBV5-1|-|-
TGCGCCAGCAGTCCTGGGGTTGCCAACTCCGGGATTCTGGTCGAGCAGTACTTC
CASSPGVANSGILVEQYF
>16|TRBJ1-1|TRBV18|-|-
TGTGCCAGCTCACCTCAGAAGACAGGTCTGAACACTGAAGCTTTCTTT
CASSPQKTGLNTEAFF
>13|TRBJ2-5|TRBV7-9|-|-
TGTGCCAGCAGCCGAAGCGGACAAGAGACCCAGTACTTC
CASSRSGQETQYF
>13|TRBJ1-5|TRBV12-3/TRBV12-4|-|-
TGTGCCAGCAGTTCGAAAGGGCGGCAGCCCCAGCATTTT
CASSSKGRQPQHF
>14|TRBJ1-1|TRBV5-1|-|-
TGCGCCAGCAGCCCCGGAGATAGGGACACTGAAGCTTTCTTT
CASSPGDRDTEAFF
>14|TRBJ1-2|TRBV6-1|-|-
TGTGCCAGCAGTGACGGCCAGGGAATAAAAGGCTACACCTTC
CASSDGQGIKGYTF
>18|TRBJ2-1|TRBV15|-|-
TGTGCCACCAGCGGCCCCCCAGGCGGGGGCGAGATGTACAATGAGCAGTTCTTC
CATSGPPGGGEMYNEQFF
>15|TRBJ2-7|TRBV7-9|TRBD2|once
TGTGCCAGCAGCTCGACCGGGACTAGCGGGTACGAGCAGTACTTC
CASSSTGTSGYEQYF
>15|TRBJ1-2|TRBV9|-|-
TGTGCCAGCAGCGGAGAGGCCACAGGGTCTTATGGCTACACCTTC
CASSGEATGSYGYTF
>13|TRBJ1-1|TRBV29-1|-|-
TGCAGCGGAAAGGGGAGGGGAGGAACTGAAGCTTTCTTT
CSGKGRGGTEAFF
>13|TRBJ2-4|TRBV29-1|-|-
TGCAGCGCCTCGGTCAGAACCAAAAACATTCAGTACTTC
CSASVRTKNIQYF
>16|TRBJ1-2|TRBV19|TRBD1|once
TGTGCCAGTAGTATTCCTGGGGTGACAGGGACCTATGGCTACACCTTC
CASSIPGVTGTYGYTF
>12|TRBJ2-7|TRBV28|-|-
TGTGCCAGCAGTTTGGTCTCCTACGAGCAGTACTTC
CASSLVSYEQYF
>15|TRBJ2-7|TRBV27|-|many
TGTGCCAGCAGTCCACGGGACCGAGCGTCCTACGAGCAGTACTTC
CASSPRDRASYEQYF
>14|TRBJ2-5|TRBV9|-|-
TGTGCCAGCACCAAGGGAGGGCAGGGGAGGACCCAGTACTTC
CASTKGGQGRTQYF
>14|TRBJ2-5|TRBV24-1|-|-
TGTGCCACCAGTGACCGCCCCGGAAAAGAGACCCAGTACTTC
CATSDRPGKETQYF
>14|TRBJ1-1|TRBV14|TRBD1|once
TGTGCCAGCAGCCACCCCACAGGGGTGCCTGAAGCTTTCTTT
CASSHPTGVPEAFF
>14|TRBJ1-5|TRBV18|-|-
TGTGCCAGCACCAGGGGTCCGGAGTATCAGCCCCAGCATTTT
CASTRGPEYQPQHF
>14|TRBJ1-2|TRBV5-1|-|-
TGCGCCAGCAGCTTGATAGGGGAGGACTATGGCTACACCTTC
CASSLIGEDYGYTF
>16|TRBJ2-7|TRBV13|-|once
TGTGCCAGCAGACGAAGGTCCGGGACACTACTTTACGAGCAGTACTTC
CASRRRSGTLLYEQYF